This T cell receptor beta chain was retrieved from a study of blood T cell repertoires in COVID-19. Here immunoSEQ multiplex PCR was the method, and the copy in TCRdb shows in-frame clones only, minus some. The sample carries 230,000 or so clones, around 86% recorded once. V was cut by 3 bases and J by 11 bases, with 17 bases left in between. Germline-derived CDR1 and CDR2 are SGHRS and YFSETQ. CDR3 length: 13 amino acids. Sequencing input: PBMCs or T cells enriched from blood (not recorded which). The sequence came from a middle-aged woman with acute COVID-19. V usage is TRBV5-1 and J usage is TRBJ1-1; D is unclear. CDR3 DNA: TGCGCCAGCAGCTCCGATCTGGGCGTTAAGGCTTTCTTT. Translated, it gives CASSSDLGVKAFF.